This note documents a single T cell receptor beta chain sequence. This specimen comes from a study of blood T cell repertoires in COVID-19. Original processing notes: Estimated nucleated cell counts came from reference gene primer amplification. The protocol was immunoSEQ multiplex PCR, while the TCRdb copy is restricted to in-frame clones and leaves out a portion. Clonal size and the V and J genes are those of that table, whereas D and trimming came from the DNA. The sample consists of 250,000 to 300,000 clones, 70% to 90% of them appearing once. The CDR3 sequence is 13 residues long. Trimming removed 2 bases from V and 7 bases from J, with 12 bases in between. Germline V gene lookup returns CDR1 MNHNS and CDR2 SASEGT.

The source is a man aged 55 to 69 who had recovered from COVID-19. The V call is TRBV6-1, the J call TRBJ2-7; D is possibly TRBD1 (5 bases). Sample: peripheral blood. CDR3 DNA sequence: TGTGCCAGCAGTGAATCAGGGCTGAGGGAGCAGTACTTC. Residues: CASSESGLREQYF.